This T cell receptor (beta chain) derives from a study of OX40 agonist ivuxolimab in advanced cancers. The CDR3 extends over 15 amino acids. V was shortened by 4 bases and J by 0 bases, with 10 bases between the two germline ends. Germline V gives CDR1 SGHNT, CDR2 YYREEE (reference sequence). Findings of the study overall: In general, CD8+ T cells held more expanded clones than CD4+ did, on average.

Patients with a history of autoimmune disease or on systemic immunosuppression were excluded. Clones were read by immunoSEQ multiplex PCR, and TCRdb kept only the in-frame ones, dropping some. This sample carries tens of thousands of clones, more than 75% of them seen once, and the ten largest clones take around 10%. Concerning this clone: As yet, its antigen is unknown.

The receptor comes from an adult with an advanced solid tumor such as melanoma, head and neck, liver or kidney cancer. The chain recombines TRBV5-4 with TRBJ1-4; no reliable D call. Specimen: CD4+ or CD8+ T cells sorted from blood, collected in a trial of the OX40 agonist ivuxolimab. The CDR3: CASSRKASTNEKLFF. The CDR3 DNA reads as TGTGCCAGCAGCAGGAAGGCCTCAACTAATGAAAAACTGTTTTTT.